The present TCR beta chain was sequenced within a study of blood T cell repertoires in COVID-19. The overall study: The United States, Italy and Spain supplied acute and convalescent COVID-19 samples. From T cells, B-cell-depleted T cells, or PBMCs came the material, which was cDNA or gDNA.

V lost 7 bases and J lost 4, with 11 bases in between. Germline lookup yields CDR1 KGHDR and CDR2 SFDVKD. This CDR3 has 13 amino acids. Per the original data handling: Amplification from reference gene primers served as the basis for estimated nucleated cell counts. Sequencing used immunoSEQ multiplex PCR; TCRdb keeps in-frame clones, though not all of them. D and trimming were read from the DNA, whereas the V and J calls and clone size are those reported in that table. This table holds some 70,000 clones, roughly 87% found once. V gene TRBV24-1 combines with J gene TRBJ2-3; tentative D call: TRBD2 (7 bases). Source material: peripheral blood. The sequence derives from a man aged 50 to 60 with active COVID-19. The CDR3 DNA sequence: TGTGCCACCAGAGGGGGGGGGTCAGATACGCAGTATTTT. This sequence encodes CATRGGGSDTQYF.